In its sample, the clone carrying this T cell receptor beta chain was seen many times. Its antigen remains unknown. Germline and junction disagree at one end, which may indicate a read error. The use of genomic DNA as template underpinned the TCR beta VDJ and CDR3 profiling. MiXCR, applied by TCRdb to the reads, yields one record per CDR3 protein. This table holds some 180,000 distinct CDR3 sequences, around half found once. The data were obtained in a study of CD8+CD57+ T cells in acquired aplastic anemia. On the study more broadly: Sorted cells (CD4+ and CD8+) yielded DNA amounts that averaged about 2.9 ug. As sequenced from healthy donors, CD4+ cells averaged around 10 million reads. Study results and limitations: Patients and controls had in common 25 to 30 CD8+ CDR3 sequences. Patients were compared with controls for CD8+ Simpson's diversity, and no significant difference emerged.

This CDR3 spans 11 amino acids. Germline V gene data show CDR1 as LGHDT and CDR2 as YNNKEL (reference sequence). This chain connects TRBV3-1 to TRBJ1-1, with a possible D match to TRBD1 (5 bases). The sample consisted of sorted CD4+, CD8+, or CD8+CD57+ T cells (not recorded which) from PBMCs. The sequence came from a human donor in good health. The CDR3 region is CASSQEVRVSF. CDR3 nucleotides: TGTGCCAGCAGCCAAGAAGTCAGGGTTTCCTTT.